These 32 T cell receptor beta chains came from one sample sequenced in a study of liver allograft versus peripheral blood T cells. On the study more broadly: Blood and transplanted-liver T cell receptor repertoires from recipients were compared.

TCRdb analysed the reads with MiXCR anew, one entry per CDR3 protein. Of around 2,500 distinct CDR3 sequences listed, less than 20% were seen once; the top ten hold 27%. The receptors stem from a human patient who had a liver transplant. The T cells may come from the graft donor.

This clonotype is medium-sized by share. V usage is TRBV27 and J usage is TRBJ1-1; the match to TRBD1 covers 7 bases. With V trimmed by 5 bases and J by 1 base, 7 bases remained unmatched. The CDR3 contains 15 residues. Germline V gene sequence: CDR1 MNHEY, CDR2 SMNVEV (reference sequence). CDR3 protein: CASSPWTGRNTEAFF. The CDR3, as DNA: TGTGCCAGCAGTCCTTGGACAGGCCGGAACACTGAAGCTTTCTTT.

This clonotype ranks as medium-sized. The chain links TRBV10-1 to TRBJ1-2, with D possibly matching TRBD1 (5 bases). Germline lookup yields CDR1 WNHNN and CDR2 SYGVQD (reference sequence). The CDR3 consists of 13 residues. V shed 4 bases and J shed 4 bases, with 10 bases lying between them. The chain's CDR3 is CASSAGTGYGYTF. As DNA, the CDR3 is TGCGCCAGCAGTGCGGGTACAGGCTATGGCTACACCTTC.

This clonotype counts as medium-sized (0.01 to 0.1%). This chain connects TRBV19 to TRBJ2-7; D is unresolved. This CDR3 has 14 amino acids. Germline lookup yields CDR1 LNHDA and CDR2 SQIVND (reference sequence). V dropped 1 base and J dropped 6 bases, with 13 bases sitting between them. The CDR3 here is CASSIVPATSEQYF. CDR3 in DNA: TGTGCCAGTAGTATAGTCCCAGCAACATCCGAGCAGTACTTC. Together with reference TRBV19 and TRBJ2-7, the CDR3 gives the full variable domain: DGGITQSPKYLFRKEGQNVTLSCEQNLNHDAMYWYRQDPGQGLRLIYYSQIVNDFQKGDIAEGYSVSREKKESFPLTVTSAQKNPTAFYLCASSIVPATSEQYFGPGTRLTVT.

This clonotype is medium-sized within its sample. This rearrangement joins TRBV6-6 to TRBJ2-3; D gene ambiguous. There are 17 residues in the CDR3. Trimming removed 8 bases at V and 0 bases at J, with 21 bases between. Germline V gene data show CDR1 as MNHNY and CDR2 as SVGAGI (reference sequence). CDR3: CASQHEAVQTSTDTQYF. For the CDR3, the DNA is TGTGCCAGCCAACACGAGGCAGTCCAGACTAGCACAGATACGCAGTATTTT.

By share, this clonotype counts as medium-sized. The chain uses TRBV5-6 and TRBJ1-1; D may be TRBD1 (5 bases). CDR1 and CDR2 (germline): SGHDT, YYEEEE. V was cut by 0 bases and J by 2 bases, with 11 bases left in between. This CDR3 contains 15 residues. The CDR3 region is CASSLGGTGNTEAFF. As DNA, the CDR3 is TGTGCCAGCAGCTTGGGGGGGACGGGTAACACTGAAGCTTTCTTT.

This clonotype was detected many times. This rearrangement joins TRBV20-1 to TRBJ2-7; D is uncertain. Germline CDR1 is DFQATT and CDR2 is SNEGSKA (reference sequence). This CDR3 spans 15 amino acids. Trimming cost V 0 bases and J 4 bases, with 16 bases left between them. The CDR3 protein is CSARDLTGPLYEQYF. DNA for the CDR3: TGCAGTGCTAGAGATCTAACGGGTCCATTATACGAGCAGTACTTC.

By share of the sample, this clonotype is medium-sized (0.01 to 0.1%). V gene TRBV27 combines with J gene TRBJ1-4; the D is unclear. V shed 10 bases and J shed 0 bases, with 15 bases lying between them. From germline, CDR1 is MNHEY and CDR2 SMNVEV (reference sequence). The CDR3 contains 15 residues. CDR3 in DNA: TGTGCCACCCAGTCGATGGGTTCAACTAATGAAAAACTGTTTTTT. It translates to CATQSMGSTNEKLFF.

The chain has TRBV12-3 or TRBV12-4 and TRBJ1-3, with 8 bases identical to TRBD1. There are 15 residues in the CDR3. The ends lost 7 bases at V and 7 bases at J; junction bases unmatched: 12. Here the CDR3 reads CASKPTGQGFNTIYF. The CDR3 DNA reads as TGTGCCAGCAAACCGACAGGACAGGGTTTCAACACCATATATTTT.

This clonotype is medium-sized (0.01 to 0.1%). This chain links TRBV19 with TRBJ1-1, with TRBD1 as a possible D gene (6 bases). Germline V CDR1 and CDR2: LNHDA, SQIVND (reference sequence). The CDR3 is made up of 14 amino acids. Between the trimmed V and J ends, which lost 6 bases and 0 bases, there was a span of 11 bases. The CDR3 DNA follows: TGTGCCAGTAGGACACAGGGCCTGAACACTGAAGCTTTCTTT. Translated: CASRTQGLNTEAFF.

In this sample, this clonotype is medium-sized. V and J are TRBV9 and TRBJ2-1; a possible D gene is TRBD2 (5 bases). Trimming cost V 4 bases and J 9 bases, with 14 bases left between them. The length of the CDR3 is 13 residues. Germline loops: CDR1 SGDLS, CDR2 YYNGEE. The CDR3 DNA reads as TGTGCCAGCAGCCCAACTAGATTTACTGAGCAGTTCTTC. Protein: CASSPTRFTEQFF. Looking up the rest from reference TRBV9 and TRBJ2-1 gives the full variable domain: DSGVTQTPKHLITATGQRVTLRCSPRSGDLSVYWYQQSLDQGLQFLIQYYNGEERAKGNILERFSAQQFPDLHSELNLSSLELGDSALYFCASSPTRFTEQFFGPGTRLTVL.

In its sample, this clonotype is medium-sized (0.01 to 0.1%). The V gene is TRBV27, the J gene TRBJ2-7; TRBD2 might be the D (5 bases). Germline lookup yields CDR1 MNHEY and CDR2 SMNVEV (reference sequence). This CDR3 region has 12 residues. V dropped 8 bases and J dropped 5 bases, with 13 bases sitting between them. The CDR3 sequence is CASGSGYHEQYF. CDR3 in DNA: TGTGCCAGCGGGAGTGGGTACCACGAGCAGTACTTC.

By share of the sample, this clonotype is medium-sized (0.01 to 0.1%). CDR3 in DNA: TGTGCCAGCAGTATAGGGACTAATGAAAAACTGTTTTTT. Translated, it gives CASSIGTNEKLFF. V usage is TRBV27 and J usage is TRBJ1-4, with no clear D. Trimming took 5 bases from V and 2 from J, leaving 6 bases between them. The CDR3 covers 13 residues. Germline CDR1 MNHEY, CDR2 SMNVEV (reference sequence).

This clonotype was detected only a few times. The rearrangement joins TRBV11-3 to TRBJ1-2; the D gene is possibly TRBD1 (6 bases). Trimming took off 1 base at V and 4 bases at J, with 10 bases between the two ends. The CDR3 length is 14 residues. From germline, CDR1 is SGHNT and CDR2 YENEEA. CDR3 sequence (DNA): TGTGCCAGCAGCTTAGGGAAAGGGGGCTATGGCTACACCTTC. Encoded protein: CASSLGKGGYGYTF.

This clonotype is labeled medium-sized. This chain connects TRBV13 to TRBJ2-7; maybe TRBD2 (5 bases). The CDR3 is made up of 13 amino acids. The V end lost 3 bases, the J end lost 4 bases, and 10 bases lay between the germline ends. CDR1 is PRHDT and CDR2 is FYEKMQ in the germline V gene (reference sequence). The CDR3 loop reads CASSLPSGYEQYF. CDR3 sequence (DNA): TGTGCCAGCAGCTTGCCCAGCGGTTACGAGCAGTACTTC.

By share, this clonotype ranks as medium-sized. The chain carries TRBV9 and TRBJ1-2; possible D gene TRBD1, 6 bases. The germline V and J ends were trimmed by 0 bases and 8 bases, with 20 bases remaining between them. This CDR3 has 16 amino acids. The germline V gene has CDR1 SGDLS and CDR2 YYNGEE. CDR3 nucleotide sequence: TGTGCCAGCAGCGTAGCTCAAATACAGGGAGATAAAGGCTACACCTTC. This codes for CASSVAQIQGDKGYTF. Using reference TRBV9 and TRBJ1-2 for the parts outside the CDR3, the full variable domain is DSGVTQTPKHLITATGQRVTLRCSPRSGDLSVYWYQQSLDQGLQFLIQYYNGEERAKGNILERFSAQQFPDLHSELNLSSLELGDSALYFCASSVAQIQGDKGYTFGSGTRLTVV.

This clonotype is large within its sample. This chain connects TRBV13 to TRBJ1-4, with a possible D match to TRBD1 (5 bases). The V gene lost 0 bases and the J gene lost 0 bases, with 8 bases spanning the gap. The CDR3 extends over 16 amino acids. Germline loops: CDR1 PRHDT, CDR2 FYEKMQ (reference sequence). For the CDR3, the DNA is TGTGCCAGCAGCTTAGGGGGACTGGCAACTAATGAAAAACTGTTTTTT. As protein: CASSLGGLATNEKLFF.

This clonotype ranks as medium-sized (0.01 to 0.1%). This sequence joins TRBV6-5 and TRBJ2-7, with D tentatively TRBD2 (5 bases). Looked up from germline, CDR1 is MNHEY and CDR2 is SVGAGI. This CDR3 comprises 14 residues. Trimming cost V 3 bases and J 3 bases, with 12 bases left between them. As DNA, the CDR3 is TGTGCCAGCAGTTATTACGGACTGTACTACGAGCAGTACTTC. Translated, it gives CASSYYGLYYEQYF.

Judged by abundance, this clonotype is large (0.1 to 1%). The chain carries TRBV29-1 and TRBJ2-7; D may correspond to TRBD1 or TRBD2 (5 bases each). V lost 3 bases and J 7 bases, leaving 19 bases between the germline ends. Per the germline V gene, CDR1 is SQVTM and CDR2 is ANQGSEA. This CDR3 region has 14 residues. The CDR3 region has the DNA TGCAGCGTTGATTCCGGGACCTCAACGGGGGAGCAGTACTTC. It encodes CSVDSGTSTGEQYF.

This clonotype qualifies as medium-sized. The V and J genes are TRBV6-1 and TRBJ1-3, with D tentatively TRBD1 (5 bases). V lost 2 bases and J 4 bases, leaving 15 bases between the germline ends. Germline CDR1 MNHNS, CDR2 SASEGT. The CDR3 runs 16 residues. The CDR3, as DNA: TGTGCCAGCAGTGAATGGGTATTGGGGGAAGGAAACACCATATATTTT. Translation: CASSEWVLGEGNTIYF.

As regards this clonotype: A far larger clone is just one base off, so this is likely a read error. Here the CDR3 DNA reads TGTGCCACCAGTGAGAGGACTGGAAACACCATATATTTT. It encodes CATSERTGNTIYF. The gene calls are TRBV24-1 and TRBJ1-3; no clear D. The V gene lost 4 bases and the J gene lost 2 bases, with 5 bases spanning the gap. Germline-derived CDR1 and CDR2 are KGHDR and SFDVKD. CDR3 length equals 13 residues.

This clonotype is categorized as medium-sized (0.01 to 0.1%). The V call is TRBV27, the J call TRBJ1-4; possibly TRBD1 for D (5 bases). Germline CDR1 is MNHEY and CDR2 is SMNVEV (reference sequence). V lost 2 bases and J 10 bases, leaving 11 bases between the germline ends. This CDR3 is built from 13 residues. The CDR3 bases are TGTGCCAGCAGTTTAGTCGGGGGTAGAAAACTGTTTTTT. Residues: CASSLVGGRKLFF.

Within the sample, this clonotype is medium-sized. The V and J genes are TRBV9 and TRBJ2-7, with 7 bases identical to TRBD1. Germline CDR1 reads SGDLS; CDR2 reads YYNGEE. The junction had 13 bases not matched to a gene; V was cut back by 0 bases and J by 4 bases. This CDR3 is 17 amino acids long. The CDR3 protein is CASSVGIRQGAEYEQYF. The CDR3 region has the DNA TGTGCCAGCAGCGTAGGAATTCGACAGGGTGCGGAGTACGAGCAGTACTTC.

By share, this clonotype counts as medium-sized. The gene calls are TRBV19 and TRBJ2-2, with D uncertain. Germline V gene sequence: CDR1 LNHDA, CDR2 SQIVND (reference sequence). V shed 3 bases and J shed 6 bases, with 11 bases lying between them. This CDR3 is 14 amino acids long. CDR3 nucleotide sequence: TGTGCCAGTAGTATCCTCAGTACCTCCGGGGAGCTGTTTTTT. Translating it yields CASSILSTSGELFF.

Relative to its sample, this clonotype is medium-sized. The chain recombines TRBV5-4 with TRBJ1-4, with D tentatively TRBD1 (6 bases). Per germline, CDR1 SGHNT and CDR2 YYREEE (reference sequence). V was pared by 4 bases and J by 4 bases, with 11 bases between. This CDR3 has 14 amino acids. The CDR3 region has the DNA TGTGCCAGCAGCAAAACAGGGTTTAATGAAAAACTGTTTTTT. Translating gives CASSKTGFNEKLFF.

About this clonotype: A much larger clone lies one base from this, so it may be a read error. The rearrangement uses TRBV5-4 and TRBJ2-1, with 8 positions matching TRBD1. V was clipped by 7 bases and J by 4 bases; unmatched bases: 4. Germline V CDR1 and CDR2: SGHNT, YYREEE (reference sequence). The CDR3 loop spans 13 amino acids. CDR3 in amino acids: CASDRGGYNEQFF. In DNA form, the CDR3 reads TGTGCCAGCGACAGGGGTGGGTACAATGAGCAGTTCTTC.

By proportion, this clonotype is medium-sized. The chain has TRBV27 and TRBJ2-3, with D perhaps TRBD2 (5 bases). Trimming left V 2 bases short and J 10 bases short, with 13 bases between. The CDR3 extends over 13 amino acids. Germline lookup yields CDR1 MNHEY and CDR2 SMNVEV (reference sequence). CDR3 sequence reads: CASSLRAADPQYF. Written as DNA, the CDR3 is TGTGCCAGCAGTTTAAGAGCGGCCGATCCGCAGTATTTT.

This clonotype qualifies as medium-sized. Written as DNA, the CDR3 is TGTGCCAGCAGCTCGGCTAAGGTGGCTAACTATGGCTACACCTTC. Protein sequence: CASSSAKVANYGYTF. The V call is TRBV7-9, the J call TRBJ1-2; D is ambiguous. V gave up 4 bases and J gave up 0 bases, with 12 bases separating them. Germline values: CDR1 SEHNR, CDR2 FQNEAQ (reference sequence). The CDR3 length is 15 residues.

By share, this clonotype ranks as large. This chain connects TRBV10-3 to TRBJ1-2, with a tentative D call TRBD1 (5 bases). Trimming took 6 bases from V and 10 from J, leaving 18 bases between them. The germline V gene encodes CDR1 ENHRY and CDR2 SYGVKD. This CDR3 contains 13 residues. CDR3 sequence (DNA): TGTGCCATCAGGGAGACAGTCCGAGAAGCCTACACCTTC. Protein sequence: CAIRETVREAYTF.

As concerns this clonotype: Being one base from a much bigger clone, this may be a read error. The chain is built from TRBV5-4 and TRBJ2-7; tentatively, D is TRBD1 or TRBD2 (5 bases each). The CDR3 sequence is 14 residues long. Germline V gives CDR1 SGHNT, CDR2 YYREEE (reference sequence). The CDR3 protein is CASSLGTGLYERYF. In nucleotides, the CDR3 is TGTGCCAGCAGCTTGGGAACAGGACTCTACGAGCGGTACTTC.

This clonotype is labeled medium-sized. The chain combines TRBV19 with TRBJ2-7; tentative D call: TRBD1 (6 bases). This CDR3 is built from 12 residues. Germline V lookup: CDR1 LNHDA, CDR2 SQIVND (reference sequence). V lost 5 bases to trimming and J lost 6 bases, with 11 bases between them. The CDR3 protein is CASSQGYSEQYF. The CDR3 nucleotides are TGTGCCAGTAGTCAGGGGTACTCCGAGCAGTACTTC. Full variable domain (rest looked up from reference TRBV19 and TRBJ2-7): DGGITQSPKYLFRKEGQNVTLSCEQNLNHDAMYWYRQDPGQGLRLIYYSQIVNDFQKGDIAEGYSVSREKKESFPLTVTSAQKNPTAFYLCASSQGYSEQYFGPGTRLTVT.

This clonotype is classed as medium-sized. In DNA, the CDR3 is TGTGCCAGTAGTATAGGGCCCCGACAGGCGAACACTGAAGCTTTCTTT. It translates to CASSIGPRQANTEAFF. The chain recombines TRBV19 with TRBJ1-1; possibly TRBD1 for D (6 bases). V lost 1 base and J lost 1, with 13 bases in between. Germline loops: CDR1 LNHDA, CDR2 SQIVND (reference sequence). This CDR3 is built from 16 residues.

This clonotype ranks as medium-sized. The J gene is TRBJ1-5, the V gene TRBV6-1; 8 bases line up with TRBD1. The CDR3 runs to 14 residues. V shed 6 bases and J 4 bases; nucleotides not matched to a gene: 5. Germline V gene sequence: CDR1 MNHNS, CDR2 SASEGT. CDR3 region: CASRDRGANQPQHF. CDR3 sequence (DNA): TGTGCCAGCAGAGACAGGGGCGCTAATCAGCCCCAGCATTTT.